A single sample is the source of the 24 T cell receptor beta chains below, sequenced in a study of T cells after yellow fever vaccination. TCRdb passed the 5' RACE reads through MiXCR, listing each CDR3 protein once. Of 75,000 to 100,000 distinct CDR3 sequences in the sample, 8.9% are singletons; the top ten hold 16%. Source: CD8+ T cells not binding an NS4B(214-222) dextramer, sorted from PBMCs, taken less than 18 days after the first yellow fever vaccination. The receptors were gathered from a young man who received the YFV17D yellow fever vaccine.

The chain links TRBV7-9 to TRBJ2-6; no reliable D call. Germline loops: CDR1 SEHNR, CDR2 FQNEAQ (reference sequence). V lost 11 bases and J 4 bases, leaving 18 bases between the germline ends. This CDR3 has 15 residues. In nucleotides, the CDR3 is TGTGCCGCGGCAGGAACAAGGGCAGGGGCCAACGTCCTGACTTTC. Encoded protein: CAAAGTRAGANVLTF.

This clonotype has more than one count but fewer than ten. The chain recombines TRBV7-6 with TRBJ1-4, with D unresolved. Germline V gene data show CDR1 as SGHVS and CDR2 as FNYEAQ. The germline V and J ends were trimmed by 4 bases and 0 bases, with 12 bases remaining between them. The CDR3 loop spans 16 amino acids. The CDR3 is CASSSGSGTTNEKLFF. The CDR3 DNA reads TGTGCCAGCAGCTCCGGAAGCGGTACAACTAATGAAAAACTGTTTTTT.

This rearrangement joins TRBV27 to TRBJ1-4; D may be TRBD1 (5 bases). CDR1 is MNHEY and CDR2 is SMNVEV in the germline V gene (reference sequence). The CDR3 totals 14 residues. Trimming removed 5 bases from V and 8 bases from J, with 15 bases in between. The CDR3 bases are TGTGCCAGCAGTCCCAAAGGGGTAGGGGAAAAACTGTTTTTT. The encoded protein is CASSPKGVGEKLFF.

There are a few counts of this clonotype. This sequence joins TRBV4-3 and TRBJ1-1, with a possible D match to TRBD1 (5 bases). V lost 0 bases, J lost 5 bases, and 19 bases lay in between. The germline gives CDR1 LGHNA, CDR2 YSLEER. The CDR3 contains 17 residues. The CDR3 bases are TGCGCCAGCAGCCAAGATAGGCCCGGGGGGGGGAGGACTGAAGCTTTCTTT. Amino acids: CASSQDRPGGGRTEAFF.

V is TRBV15 and J is TRBJ2-1, with a tentative D call TRBD2 (5 bases). This CDR3 has 17 amino acids. Germline V CDR1 and CDR2: LNHNV, YYDKDF (reference sequence). The V end lost 5 bases, the J end lost 6 bases, and 23 bases lay between the germline ends. CDR3 in DNA: TGTGCCACCAGCGATAATGTGGCGGGCCTGTCACTCAATGAGCAGTTCTTC. This gives the protein CATSDNVAGLSLNEQFF.

This clonotype turned up a few times. V is TRBV2 and J is TRBJ1-3; D perhaps matches TRBD1 (5 bases). Germline V lookup: CDR1 SNHLY, CDR2 FYNNEI. V was clipped by 3 bases and J by 2 bases, with 17 bases between them. The CDR3 totals 17 residues. CDR3 sequence: CASSELQGTVAGNTIYF. The CDR3 nucleotides are TGTGCCAGCAGTGAGCTTCAGGGTACGGTTGCTGGAAACACCATATATTTT. Using reference TRBV2 and TRBJ1-3 for the parts outside the CDR3, the full variable domain is EPEVTQTPSHQVTQMGQEVILRCVPISNHLYFYWYRQILGQKVEFLVSFYNNEISEKSEIFDDQFSVERPDGSNFTLKIRSTKLEDSAMYFCASSELQGTVAGNTIYFGEGSWLTVV.

There are many counts of this clonotype. This chain connects TRBV5-1 to TRBJ2-1; D unresolved. CDR1 is SGHRS and CDR2 is YFSETQ in the germline V gene. The CDR3 is 15 residues long. The V end was cut by 0 bases, the J end by 1 base, with 8 bases between. CDR3 amino acids: CASSLAEFSYNEQFF. The CDR3, as DNA: TGCGCCAGCAGCTTGGCGGAATTTTCCTACAATGAGCAGTTCTTC.

This clonotype was observed at least ten times. The V call is TRBV12-3 or TRBV12-4, the J call TRBJ2-5; D possibly matches TRBD1 or TRBD2 (5 bases each). The CDR3 covers 20 residues. Trimming took off 4 bases at V and 0 bases at J, with 27 bases between the two ends. The CDR3 nucleotides are TGTGCCAGCAGTTCTGTCGCCAGCCTCGACCGGGGCACCTACCAAGAGACCCAGTACTTC. It yields the protein CASSSVASLDRGTYQETQYF.

The chain joins TRBV10-3 to TRBJ1-2; no clear D. This CDR3 comprises 13 residues. The V gene lost 10 bases and the J gene lost 2 bases, with 14 bases spanning the gap. CDR1 and CDR2 from the germline V gene are ENHRY and SYGVKD. The CDR3 is CATAGATNYGYTF. For the CDR3, the DNA is TGTGCCACCGCAGGAGCGACAAACTATGGCTACACCTTC.

V and J are TRBV4-3 and TRBJ2-5, with D perhaps TRBD2 (7 bases). This CDR3 has 19 amino acids. Germline V CDR1 and CDR2: LGHNA, YSLEER. With 0 bases removed from V and 3 bases from J, the gap between germline ends came to 23 bases. The CDR3 nucleotides read TGCGCCAGCAGCCAAGATCGGGGGGCGGGGTATCGTGAGGAAGAGACCCAGTACTTC. It encodes CASSQDRGAGYREEETQYF.

This clonotype came up a few times. The chain links TRBV4-2 to TRBJ2-3, with D maybe TRBD1 (5 bases). Germline loops: CDR1 LGHNA, CDR2 YNFKEQ. Trimming took off 0 bases at V and 3 bases at J, with 13 bases between the two ends. The CDR3 totals 16 residues. The CDR3 loop reads CASSQEVGPPTDTQYF. CDR3 bases: TGTGCCAGCAGCCAAGAAGTGGGGCCACCGACAGATACGCAGTATTTT.

Many counts were recorded for this clonotype. V and J are TRBV7-2 and TRBJ2-1, with 7 bases fitting TRBD2. Trimming took 1 base from V and 4 from J; bases not matched to a gene: 4. Germline lookup yields CDR1 SGHTA and CDR2 FQGNSA. The CDR3 covers 15 residues. The CDR3 loop is CASSLVVAGYNEQFF. CDR3 nucleotide sequence: TGTGCCAGCAGCTTAGTGGTAGCGGGTTACAATGAGCAGTTCTTC.

The chain has TRBV11-2 and TRBJ2-5; TRBD2 matches at 10 bases. The V gene's germline CDR1 is SGHAT and CDR2 FQNNGV. With V trimmed by 2 bases and J by 7 bases, 22 bases remained unmatched. The CDR3 contains 20 residues. The CDR3: CASSLSSGGVIEGGGGTQYF. The CDR3 DNA sequence: TGTGCCAGCAGCTTATCTAGCGGGGGCGTCATTGAAGGCGGGGGAGGGACCCAGTACTTC.

This clonotype was counted a few times. The chain has TRBV4-1 and TRBJ2-1; TRBD2 agrees at 10 bases. With V trimmed by 0 bases and J by 4 bases, 3 bases remained unmatched. CDR1 and CDR2 (germline): MGHRA, YSYEKL. CDR3 size: 16 residues. The CDR3 DNA reads as TGCGCCAGCAGCCAAGAGACTAGCGGGCTTTACAATGAGCAGTTCTTC. Translated, it gives CASSQETSGLYNEQFF.

The chain recombines TRBV4-1 with TRBJ2-5; maybe TRBD2 (5 bases). This CDR3 has 15 residues. V was trimmed by 1 base and J by 5 bases, leaving 14 bases between them. The germline V gene encodes CDR1 MGHRA and CDR2 YSYEKL. CDR3 coding DNA: TGCGCCAGCAGCCAAGGGTCTAGCCCGGTGGAGACCCAGTACTTC. It is translated as CASSQGSSPVETQYF.

This clonotype was seen a few times. The chain links TRBV12-3 or TRBV12-4 to TRBJ1-1, with 7 bases aligning to TRBD1. The J segment lost 4 bases and the V segment lost 5 bases, leaving 4 bases of the junction unmatched. CDR3 size: 13 residues. The CDR3: CASSRGPGTEAFF. In nucleotides, the CDR3 is TGTGCCAGCAGTAGGGGGCCGGGCACTGAAGCTTTCTTT.

The sample holds a few counts of this clonotype. This sequence joins TRBV27 and TRBJ2-7, with 7 bases that match TRBD1. The length of the CDR3 is 13 residues. The V gene's germline CDR1 is MNHEY and CDR2 SMNVEV (reference sequence). V lost 6 bases to trimming and J lost 2 bases; unmatched junction nucleotides: 4. The CDR3 loop is CASSTGVTYEQYF. CDR3 DNA: TGTGCCAGCAGCACAGGGGTCACCTACGAGCAGTACTTC.

The chain combines TRBV19 with TRBJ2-5; D uncertain. V lost 5 bases and J lost 4, with 14 bases in between. CDR1 is LNHDA, CDR2 SQIVND, per germline (reference sequence). The CDR3 consists of 14 residues. The CDR3 sequence: CASSPSGYGETQYF. The CDR3 DNA sequence: TGTGCCAGTAGTCCGTCAGGTTATGGAGAGACCCAGTACTTC.

This clonotype was recorded a few times. The chain combines TRBV18 with TRBJ2-1, with D hard to call. This CDR3 is 17 amino acids long. Germline-derived CDR1 and CDR2 are KGHSH and LQKENI. V was trimmed by 4 bases and J by 0 bases, leaving 16 bases between them. In DNA, the CDR3 is TGTGCCAGCTCACGGAACCCGTCCGCATCCTCCTACAATGAGCAGTTCTTC. This encodes CASSRNPSASSYNEQFF.

V and J are TRBV13 and TRBJ2-2; D perhaps matches TRBD1 (6 bases). The V gene lost 6 bases and the J gene lost 5 bases, with 13 bases spanning the gap. The CDR3 consists of 14 residues. The germline gives CDR1 PRHDT, CDR2 FYEKMQ (reference sequence). The CDR3 reads CASRRGSYTGELFF. The CDR3 coding sequence is TGTGCCAGCAGAAGGGGGAGTTATACCGGGGAGCTGTTTTTT.

The chain has TRBV20-1 and TRBJ1-6, with a tentative D call TRBD1 (5 bases). The germline V gene has CDR1 DFQATT and CDR2 SNEGSKA (reference sequence). V dropped 0 bases and J dropped 4 bases, with 22 bases sitting between them. The CDR3 is made up of 19 amino acids. CDR3 bases: TGCAGTGCTAGAGATATCGGCAGGTCGGGGCTCCTATATAATTCACCCCTCCACTTT. As protein: CSARDIGRSGLLYNSPLHF.

This clonotype was counted between two and nine times. The V gene is TRBV29-1, the J gene TRBJ1-1; 11 bases agree with TRBD1. In germline, CDR1 is SQVTM, CDR2 ANQGSEA. V shed 1 base and J 0 bases; nucleotides not matched to a gene: 1. The CDR3 covers 15 residues. The CDR3 DNA reads TGCAGCGTTGAAGGGGACAGGGGGATGAACACTGAAGCTTTCTTT. This codes for CSVEGDRGMNTEAFF.

This chain links TRBV14 with TRBJ2-2, with TRBD1 matching over 7 bases. After removal of 1 base from V and 2 bases from J, the junction contained 10 bases not matched to a gene. Germline V gene lookup returns CDR1 SGHDN and CDR2 FVKESK. The CDR3 has 18 residues. CDR3 DNA: TGTGCCAGCAGCCAAGCCCCAGGGGGAAGTGGAAACACCGGGGAGCTGTTTTTT. This encodes CASSQAPGGSGNTGELFF.

This chain joins TRBV6-2 or TRBV6-3 and TRBJ2-7; D gene ambiguous. V was trimmed by 0 bases and J by 4 bases, leaving 22 bases between them. CDR1 and CDR2 from the germline V gene are MNHEY and SVGEGT. CDR3 length: 18 residues. The CDR3: CASSYSSAAKAVRYEQYF. CDR3 in DNA: TGTGCCAGCAGTTACTCCTCGGCAGCCAAGGCCGTTAGGTACGAGCAGTACTTC.